The 13 T cell receptor beta chains below all came from one sample that was sequenced in a study of T cells after yellow fever vaccination. TCRdb fed the 5' RACE reads into MiXCR, producing one record per CDR3 protein. The sample lists approximately 120,000 distinct CDR3 sequences, 7.4% occurring once. The source material was CD4+ T cells sorted from PBMCs, sampled more than 8 days after the first yellow fever vaccination. These receptors all stem from a man between 18 and 29 years old who received the YFV17D yellow fever vaccine.

There are many counts of this clonotype. This chain uses TRBV7-2 with TRBJ2-4; maybe TRBD2 (6 bases). Germline V gives CDR1 SGHTA, CDR2 FQGNSA. V dropped 0 bases and J dropped 14 bases, with 17 bases sitting between them. This CDR3 is built from 14 residues. The CDR3 nucleotides read TGTGCCAGCAGCTTAGCGGAGGGAGCAGGGCGTGAGTACTTC. It yields the protein CASSLAEGAGREYF.

This clonotype was found many times. The chain recombines TRBV4-3 with TRBJ1-1; possibly TRBD1 for D (5 bases). The CDR3 length is 16 residues. Per the germline V gene, CDR1 is LGHNA and CDR2 is YSLEER. The V end was cut by 0 bases, the J end by 6 bases, with 17 bases between. The CDR3 loop reads CASSQDPRGYSSEAFF. The CDR3 DNA follows: TGCGCCAGCAGCCAAGATCCTAGGGGCTATAGTTCTGAAGCTTTCTTT.

This clonotype occurred many times. The rearrangement joins TRBV7-2 to TRBJ2-1; TRBD1 aligns across 8 bases. The CDR3 extends over 15 amino acids. Germline-derived CDR1 and CDR2 are SGHTA and FQGNSA. The trim removed 4 bases at V and 6 bases at J, leaving 8 bases unmatched. The CDR3 region has the DNA TGTGCCAGCAGCTATCCCGGGACAGGTTCCAATGAGCAGTTCTTC. It translates to CASSYPGTGSNEQFF. The whole variable domain, remainder taken from reference TRBV7-2 and TRBJ2-1, is GAGVSQSPSNKVTEKGKDVELRCDPISGHTALYWYRQSLGQGLEFLIYFQGNSAPDKSGLPSDRFSAERTGGSVSTLTIQRTQQEDSAVYLCASSYPGTGSNEQFFGPGTRLTVL.

This clonotype was observed many times. The V call is TRBV6-2 or TRBV6-3, the J call TRBJ2-2; D may be TRBD1 (6 bases). The CDR3 length is 13 residues. CDR1 is MNHEY, CDR2 SVGEGT, per germline. The V end lost 5 bases, the J end lost 6 bases, and 10 bases lay between the germline ends. The CDR3 protein is CASSHRVSGELFF. CDR3 bases: TGTGCCAGCAGTCACAGGGTCTCCGGGGAGCTGTTTTTT.

Concerning this clonotype itself: An end of the junction differs from the germline gene, which may be a read error. The chain employs TRBV12-3 or TRBV12-4 and TRBJ1-6, with TRBD1 as a possible D gene (6 bases). The CDR3 spans 18 residues. The CDR3 loop reads CTSSLEQGIGALDSPLHF. Here the CDR3 DNA reads TGTACCAGCAGTTTAGAACAGGGCATTGGCGCATTGGATTCACCCCTCCACTTT.

This clonotype came up many times. The V call is TRBV14, the J call TRBJ1-4; no clear D. Trimming cost V 2 bases and J 5 bases, with 9 bases left between them. Germline loops: CDR1 SGHDN, CDR2 FVKESK. The CDR3 length is 14 residues. The CDR3 nucleotides read TGTGCCAGCAGCCAAAGAGCTCAGAATGAAAAACTGTTTTTT. It is translated as CASSQRAQNEKLFF.

This clonotype appeared many times. This sequence joins TRBV9 and TRBJ2-7; 11 nucleotides match TRBD2. This CDR3 has 15 amino acids. The germline V gene encodes CDR1 SGDLS and CDR2 YYNGEE. Unmatched junction bases numbered 6, after V lost 3 bases and J lost 4 bases. Written as DNA, the CDR3 is TGTGCCAGCAGCGAGACCGGGACTAGCGGTTACGAGCAGTACTTC. Protein product: CASSETGTSGYEQYF.

This rearrangement joins TRBV6-5 to TRBJ1-6; maybe TRBD1 (5 bases). V lost 0 bases and J lost 8, with 14 bases in between. The CDR3 extends over 16 amino acids. Germline CDR1 MNHEY, CDR2 SVGAGI. This CDR3 is CASSYSLQGGDSPLHF. In nucleotides, the CDR3 is TGTGCCAGCAGTTACTCTCTCCAGGGAGGGGATTCACCCCTCCACTTT.

This clonotype was counted at least ten times. V usage is TRBV7-9 and J usage is TRBJ1-1; D gene unclear. The CDR3 consists of 14 residues. CDR1 and CDR2 from the germline V gene are SEHNR and FQNEAQ (reference sequence). V was shortened by 1 base and J by 5 bases, with 11 bases between the two germline ends. The CDR3 loop is CASSLDPVGTEAFF. The CDR3 DNA sequence: TGTGCCAGCAGCTTAGATCCCGTAGGGACTGAAGCTTTCTTT.

There are many counts of this clonotype. The rearrangement links TRBV4-3 to TRBJ2-7, with D possibly matching TRBD2 (5 bases). Germline V gene data show CDR1 as LGHNA and CDR2 as YSLEER. There are 15 residues in the CDR3. Trimming shortened V by 4 bases and J by 2 bases, and 15 bases separated the two germline ends. The CDR3 DNA follows: TGCGCCAGCAGCCCCGATCGACTACGAACCTACGAGCAGTACGTC. Translated: CASSPDRLRTYEQYV.

The V call is TRBV20-1, the J call TRBJ1-6; no reliable D call. The germline V and J ends were trimmed by 1 base and 0 bases, with 13 bases remaining between them. CDR1 DFQATT and CDR2 SNEGSKA come from the germline V gene (reference sequence). This CDR3 comprises 17 residues. The CDR3 DNA reads as TGCAGTGCTAGAGCCCACCACCAGAACTCCTATAATTCACCCCTCCACTTT. Encoded protein: CSARAHHQNSYNSPLHF.

This clonotype was found many times. V usage is TRBV11-2 and J usage is TRBJ2-5, with 8 nucleotides matching TRBD2. Germline V CDR1 and CDR2: SGHAT, FQNNGV. V shed 3 bases, J shed 5 bases, and the junction held 11 bases outside the gene matches. The CDR3 consists of 16 residues. For the CDR3, the DNA is TGTGCCAGCAGCTTCACGGGGGGGCATTTCCAGGAGACCCAGTACTTC. This translates into CASSFTGGHFQETQYF.

This clonotype was seen at least ten times. V and J are TRBV11-2 and TRBJ2-7; 8 positions agree with TRBD2. The CDR3 runs to 16 residues. J lost 5 bases, V lost 2 bases, and 11 bases had no gene match. Germline V CDR1 and CDR2: SGHAT, FQNNGV. The CDR3 region is CASSLKRLAGPHEQYV. CDR3 DNA sequence: TGTGCCAGCAGCTTAAAACGGCTAGCGGGCCCCCACGAGCAGTACGTC.